The 19 T cell receptor beta chains in this list originate from one sample, sequenced in a study of response to subunit inactivated influenza vaccine. MiXCR was run by TCRdb on the RT-PCR reads, yielding one entry per CDR3 protein. The sample yields more than 700,000 distinct CDR3 sequences, approximately 22% seen once. The material sequenced was PBMCs from blood, taken about 5 days after vaccination. The origin of the receptors is a man aged 45-65 years who received an inactivated influenza vaccine.

This clonotype was seen a handful of times. This chain joins TRBV5-1 and TRBJ2-5; TRBD1 aligns across 9 bases. The germline V gene has CDR1 SGHRS and CDR2 YFSETQ. V was clipped by 7 bases and J by 4 bases; unmatched bases: 8. The CDR3 length is 14 residues. The CDR3 bases are TGCGCCAGCGGCCTACGGGACAGGGCAGAGACCCAGTACTTC. Residues: CASGLRDRAETQYF.

At least ten counts were recorded for this clonotype. The J gene is TRBJ2-4, the V gene TRBV7-2, with 8 bases aligning to TRBD1. J was trimmed by 8 bases and V by 4 bases; bases with no gene match: 7. The germline gives CDR1 SGHTA, CDR2 FQGNSA. The CDR3 length is 14 residues. The CDR3 protein is CASSSDRAVDIQYF. CDR3 coding DNA: TGTGCCAGCAGCTCGGACAGGGCGGTCGACATTCAGTACTTC.

A few counts support this clonotype. The chain couples TRBV7-2 to TRBJ2-7; weak D call: TRBD1 (6 bases). The CDR3 runs 14 residues. The germline V gene has CDR1 SGHTA and CDR2 FQGNSA. The germline V and J ends were trimmed by 5 bases and 2 bases, with 13 bases remaining between them. CDR3 DNA: TGTGCCAGCAGCCGATCACAGGGCCCCTACGAGCAGTACTTC. Translating it yields CASSRSQGPYEQYF.

This clonotype was counted many times. The chain joins TRBV7-9 to TRBJ2-2; D uncertain. In germline, CDR1 is SEHNR, CDR2 FQNEAQ (reference sequence). Trimming took off 1 base at V and 6 bases at J, with 6 bases between the two ends. The CDR3 has 13 residues. CDR3 loop: CASSLDVAGELFF. CDR3 DNA sequence: TGTGCCAGCAGCTTAGATGTCGCCGGGGAGCTGTTTTTT. Based on the CDR3 plus reference TRBV7-9 and TRBJ2-2, the full variable domain is DTGVSQNPRHKITKRGQNVTFRCDPISEHNRLYWYRQTLGQGPEFLTYFQNEAQLEKSRLLSDRFSAERPKGSFSTLEIQRTEQGDSAMYLCASSLDVAGELFFGEGSRLTVL.

The V call is TRBV12-3 or TRBV12-4, the J call TRBJ2-1; D is uncertain. V dropped 1 base and J dropped 4 bases, with 8 bases sitting between them. CDR3 length equals 14 residues. CDR3 protein: CASSLEDLYNEQFF. The DNA for the CDR3 is TGTGCCAGCAGTTTAGAGGACCTATACAATGAGCAGTTCTTC.

This clonotype was recorded many times. The chain recombines TRBV29-1 with TRBJ2-7; 7 bases line up with TRBD1. Germline V lookup: CDR1 SQVTM, CDR2 ANQGSEA. The junction had 7 bases not matched to a gene; V was cut back by 7 bases and J by 1 base. The CDR3 spans 13 residues. CDR3 protein: CSARGQTSYEQYF. Here the CDR3 DNA reads TGCAGCGCGAGGGGACAGACTTCCTACGAGCAGTACTTC.

The chain couples TRBV2 to TRBJ2-2; either TRBD1 or TRBD2 may supply D (5 bases each). Trimming removed 6 bases from V and 1 base from J, with 9 bases in between. Germline assignment: CDR1 SNHLY and CDR2 FYNNEI. This CDR3 is built from 14 residues. CDR3 DNA: TGTGCCAGCAGAGGGACGGAGAACACCGGGGAGCTGTTTTTT. It specifies CASRGTENTGELFF.

In DNA form, the CDR3 reads TGTGCCAGCAGTCCCCGACAGGGAGCCGAGCAGTACTTC. Translated: CASSPRQGAEQYF. The chain couples TRBV12-3 or TRBV12-4 to TRBJ2-7, with 7 bases that match TRBD1. This CDR3 region has 13 residues. The trim removed 5 bases at V and 6 bases at J, leaving 7 bases unmatched.

J is TRBJ2-5 and V is TRBV11-2; TRBD2 might be the D (5 bases). Trimming shortened V by 0 bases and J by 7 bases, and 12 bases separated the two germline ends. This CDR3 spans 14 amino acids. CDR1 is SGHAT and CDR2 is FQNNGV in the germline V gene. Here the CDR3 reads CASSLEVAGGTQYF. CDR3 sequence (DNA): TGTGCCAGCAGCTTAGAGGTAGCAGGAGGGACCCAGTACTTC.

The chain combines TRBV12-3 or TRBV12-4 with TRBJ2-7; perhaps D is TRBD1 or TRBD2 (5 bases each). The CDR3 is 14 residues long. Trimming pared 2 bases from V and 6 bases from J, leaving 14 bases between. The CDR3 coding sequence is TGTGCCAGCAGTTTAAGTTTAGGGACGAGCGAGCAGTACTTC. This sequence encodes CASSLSLGTSEQYF.

This clonotype was picked up a small number of times. The gene calls are TRBV12-3 or TRBV12-4 and TRBJ2-5, with 9 bases lining up with TRBD1. The length of the CDR3 is 13 residues. V lost 8 bases, J lost 4 bases, and 5 bases stayed unmatched. The CDR3 DNA reads TGTGCCAGCGCCTGGGGACAGGGAGAGACCCAGTACTTC. Translated: CASAWGQGETQYF.

This clonotype was counted many times. V usage is TRBV5-1 and J usage is TRBJ1-1; D is possibly TRBD1 (5 bases). V lost 6 bases and J lost 0, with 21 bases in between. Germline V lookup: CDR1 SGHRS, CDR2 YFSETQ. CDR3 length: 17 residues. CDR3 DNA: TGCGCCAGCAACAATGCGGCAGGGATGGGGATGAACACTGAAGCTTTCTTT. Its protein product is CASNNAAGMGMNTEAFF.

This clonotype was observed a handful of times. The J gene is TRBJ1-2, the V gene TRBV20-1; 11 bases agree with TRBD1. Germline assignment: CDR1 DFQATT and CDR2 SNEGSKA (reference sequence). The length of the CDR3 is 16 residues. The V gene end was trimmed by 3 bases and the J gene end by 2 bases; junction bases not matched to a gene: 8. The CDR3 nucleotides are TGCAGTGCTAGTAGGGGACAGGGGGGCCGGAACTATGGCTACACCTTC. It translates to CSASRGQGGRNYGYTF.

The chain recombines TRBV5-4 with TRBJ1-1, with a possible D match to TRBD1 (6 bases). This CDR3 region has 16 residues. Deletions cut 4 bases from V and 4 bases from J, with 20 bases between. Germline V gene lookup returns CDR1 SGHNT and CDR2 YYREEE (reference sequence). The CDR3 reads CASSPFGRQASTEAFF. The CDR3 nucleotides read TGTGCCAGCAGCCCATTTGGACGACAGGCGTCCACTGAAGCTTTCTTT.

This clonotype has only a few counts. The J gene is TRBJ2-7, the V gene TRBV5-1; 9 bases map to TRBD1. The ends lost 4 bases at V and 3 bases at J; junction bases unmatched: 5. The CDR3 is made up of 14 amino acids. CDR1 SGHRS and CDR2 YFSETQ come from the germline V gene. The CDR3 DNA reads TGCGCCAGCAGCGGGGGACAGGGACTCTACGAGCAGTACTTC. Its protein is CASSGGQGLYEQYF. Supplemented by reference TRBV5-1 and TRBJ2-7, the full variable domain reads KAGVTQTPRYLIKTRGQQVTLSCSPISGHRSVSWYQQTPGQGLQFLFEYFSETQRNKGNFPGRFSGRQFSNSRSEMNVSTLELGDSALYLCASSGGQGLYEQYFGPGTRLTVT.

The CDR3: CSVGGRDKQRRQYF. The CDR3, as DNA: TGCAGCGTTGGCGGCAGGGATAAGCAGCGAAGGCAGTATTTT. This rearrangement joins TRBV29-1 to TRBJ2-3, with D perhaps matching TRBD1 (5 bases). Trimming took 4 bases from V and 11 from J, leaving 22 bases between them. Per the germline V gene, CDR1 is SQVTM and CDR2 is ANQGSEA. This CDR3 is 14 amino acids long.

This clonotype was observed at least ten times. This chain connects TRBV6-1 to TRBJ1-1; D gene unclear. Deletions cut 2 bases from V and 1 base from J, with 8 bases between. The CDR3 runs 14 residues. CDR1 and CDR2 (germline): MNHNS, SASEGT. This CDR3 reads CASSELRQNTEAFF. In DNA form, the CDR3 reads TGTGCCAGCAGTGAACTTCGGCAGAACACTGAAGCTTTCTTT.

V is TRBV2 and J is TRBJ1-6; D is ambiguous. Between the trimmed V and J ends, which lost 8 bases and 4 bases, there was a span of 9 bases. In germline, CDR1 is SNHLY, CDR2 FYNNEI. The CDR3 is made up of 13 amino acids. DNA for the CDR3: TGTGCCAGCGGTAGCGGGTATAATTCACCCCTCCACTTT. Translated: CASGSGYNSPLHF. Looking up the rest from reference TRBV2 and TRBJ1-6 gives the full variable domain: EPEVTQTPSHQVTQMGQEVILRCVPISNHLYFYWYRQILGQKVEFLVSFYNNEISEKSEIFDDQFSVERPDGSNFTLKIRSTKLEDSAMYFCASGSGYNSPLHFGNGTRLTVT.

This clonotype was found a few times. The J gene is TRBJ2-5, the V gene TRBV6-2 or TRBV6-3, with unresolved D. This CDR3 is built from 16 residues. Germline V gene sequence: CDR1 MNHEY, CDR2 SVGEGT. Trimming removed 0 bases from V and 3 bases from J, with 14 bases in between. The CDR3 DNA reads as TGTGCCAGCAGTTACTCGACCAGACGACGGGAAGAGACCCAGTACTTC. Residues: CASSYSTRRREETQYF.